This entry lists 23 T cell receptor beta chains sequenced from one sample in a study of vaccination and CD4 T cells after COVID-19. Treatment denoted: roughly ten-day PBMC culture with coronavirus spike peptide pools or control peptides (ViraFEST assay). Antigens of these TCRs are unknown. Cultured CD4+ T cell DNA underwent sequencing with the Oncomine TCR Beta short-read assay. TCRdb reprocessed the PCR reads via MiXCR and lists one record per CDR3 protein. The sample has some 15,000 distinct CDR3 sequences, approximately 45% seen once. Sequencing was carried out using cultured CD4+ T cells from blood. These receptors were collected from a human donor with COVID-19.

This chain links TRBV25-1 with TRBJ1-2; D is undetermined. V lost 10 bases and J 4 bases, leaving 10 bases between the germline ends. This CDR3 comprises 11 residues. From germline, CDR1 is MGHDK and CDR2 SYGVNS. Written as DNA, the CDR3 is TGTGCCACCGGCTCTGGCTATGGCTACACCTTC. The encoded protein is CATGSGYGYTF.

This clonotype was counted a few times. Here the CDR3 reads CASTSGGNEQFF. The DNA of the CDR3 is TGTGCCAGCACTAGCGGGGGGAATGAGCAGTTCTTC. This chain links TRBV2 with TRBJ2-1; 11 bases are a match to TRBD2. The CDR3 is 12 residues long. Trimming removed 7 bases from V and 7 bases from J; junction bases left unmatched: 0. CDR1 is SNHLY and CDR2 is FYNNEI in the germline V gene.

DNA of the CDR3: TGTGCCATCAGTGGATTCAGGAGCAATATGGATGAGCAGTTCTTC. Protein product: CAISGFRSNMDEQFF. The V and J genes are TRBV10-3 and TRBJ2-1; D is unclear. V lost 4 bases and J lost 8, with 18 bases in between. The CDR3 totals 15 residues. Germline V gene sequence: CDR1 ENHRY, CDR2 SYGVKD.

Here the CDR3 DNA reads TGTGCCAGCAGCAGTTACGCGCAGGGCTTATCGGAGACCCAGTACTTC. Amino acids: CASSSYAQGLSETQYF. The chain is built from TRBV6-1 and TRBJ2-5; a weak D match, TRBD1 (5 bases). V lost 6 bases, J lost 5 bases, and 22 bases lay in between. CDR3 length: 16 amino acids. Germline V gene sequence: CDR1 MNHNS, CDR2 SASEGT.

The chain uses TRBV19 and TRBJ2-7; unclear D gene. V was pared by 2 bases and J by 5 bases, with 13 bases between. Germline CDR1 and CDR2: LNHDA and SQIVND (reference sequence). The CDR3 totals 14 residues. In nucleotides, the CDR3 is TGTGCCAGTAGTATAAATCCGGGCCGGAACGAGCAGTACTTC. Translated, it gives CASSINPGRNEQYF.

As for this clonotype: The junction differs from germline at one of its ends, possibly a read error. CDR3 protein: CVSILGQGASSTDTQYF. The CDR3 nucleotides are TGTGTCAGCATCTTGGGTCAGGGTGCCTCTAGCACAGATACGCAGTATTTT. V is TRBV6-1 and J is TRBJ2-3; maybe TRBD1 (5 bases). The CDR3 contains 17 residues. The germline CDR1 and CDR2 sequences are MNHNS and SASEGT.

The chain combines TRBV27 with TRBJ2-7, with D perhaps matching TRBD2 (5 bases). Trimming left V 6 bases short and J 4 bases short, with 13 bases between. Germline loops: CDR1 MNHEY, CDR2 SMNVEV (reference sequence). This CDR3 is 13 amino acids long. CDR3 region: CASRLNRDYEQYF. The CDR3 DNA follows: TGTGCCAGCAGACTCAATCGGGATTACGAGCAGTACTTC.

The chain links TRBV28 to TRBJ1-4; D is ambiguous. The V gene's germline CDR1 is MDHEN and CDR2 SYDVKM. Trimming took 2 bases from V and 6 from J, leaving 4 bases between them. CDR3 size: 12 residues. In DNA, the CDR3 is TGTGCCAGCAGTTTACAGGATGAAAAACTGTTTTTT. It yields the protein CASSLQDEKLFF.

A few counts support this clonotype. The chain links TRBV6-1 to TRBJ1-6; D not certain. This CDR3 contains 17 residues. CDR1 and CDR2 (germline): MNHNS, SASEGT. Trimming took off 1 base at V and 5 bases at J, with 15 bases between the two ends. CDR3 residues: CASSEDAWVGDNSPLHF. In DNA form, the CDR3 reads TGTGCCAGCAGTGAAGATGCGTGGGTGGGAGATAATTCACCCCTCCACTTT.

The DNA for the CDR3 is TGTGCCAGCAGTTTAGGGGGATTAGATCAGCCCCAGCATTTT. Residues: CASSLGGLDQPQHF. The rearrangement joins TRBV12-3 or TRBV12-4 to TRBJ1-5, with D unclear. The CDR3 is made up of 14 amino acids. Trimming took 1 base from V and 5 from J, leaving 9 bases between them.

The V gene is TRBV10-3, the J gene TRBJ2-5; 7 bases line up with TRBD1. The ends lost 6 bases at V and 10 bases at J; junction bases unmatched: 17. The CDR3 consists of 15 residues. CDR1 ENHRY and CDR2 SYGVKD come from the germline V gene. CDR3 bases: TGTGCCATCAGGGGTACCCGGGACAGCCCAAGAAGCCAGTACTTC. The encoded protein is CAIRGTRDSPRSQYF.

The chain joins TRBV6-5 to TRBJ2-2; weak D call: TRBD2 (7 bases). The CDR3 runs to 18 residues. CDR1 and CDR2 from the germline V gene are MNHEY and SVGAGI. The V gene lost 6 bases and the J gene lost 3 bases, with 23 bases spanning the gap. CDR3 DNA: TGTGCCAGCAGATACCCCAAGGGGCGGGGGCCCCACACCGGGGAGCTGTTTTTT. Translated, it gives CASRYPKGRGPHTGELFF.

This clonotype was seen a handful of times. The CDR3: CASSDGDRGTQYF. The DNA for the CDR3 is TGTGCCAGCAGCGATGGAGACAGGGGAACGCAGTATTTT. The chain links TRBV7-3 to TRBJ2-3; 8 bases map to TRBD1. V lost 5 bases to trimming and J lost 9 bases; unmatched junction nucleotides: 7. From germline, CDR1 is SGHTA and CDR2 FQGTGA. This CDR3 spans 13 amino acids.

The J gene is TRBJ1-1, the V gene TRBV5-4; possible D gene TRBD1, 6 bases. V was cut by 4 bases and J by 6 bases, with 19 bases left in between. The CDR3 totals 15 residues. The V gene's germline CDR1 is SGHNT and CDR2 YYREEE (reference sequence). This CDR3 is CASSTGQGSGAEAFF. DNA of the CDR3: TGTGCCAGCAGCACAGGGCAGGGATCCGGCGCTGAAGCTTTCTTT.

Sample share makes this clonotype large. CDR3: CASSLEGQAGQPQHF. Written as DNA, the CDR3 is TGTGCCAGCAGCTTGGAGGGACAGGCGGGTCAGCCCCAGCATTTT. The chain joins TRBV5-5 to TRBJ1-5; 8 positions agree with TRBD1. V shed 0 bases, J shed 6 bases, and the junction held 5 bases outside the gene matches. Germline loops: CDR1 SGHKS, CDR2 YYEKEE (reference sequence). CDR3 length equals 15 residues.

This chain connects TRBV29-1 to TRBJ2-7; 7 nucleotides align to TRBD1. This CDR3 region has 15 residues. Germline CDR1 reads SQVTM; CDR2 reads ANQGSEA. Losses at the gene ends were 0 bases for V and 0 bases for J; bases not matched to a gene: 5. CDR3 DNA: TGCAGCGTTGAAGATAAGGCAGGGGGCTCCTACGAGCAGTACTTC. This encodes CSVEDKAGGSYEQYF.

This clonotype was seen only a few times. The chain joins TRBV15 to TRBJ1-3; D possibly corresponds to TRBD1 (6 bases). V was shortened by 5 bases and J by 11 bases, with 10 bases between the two germline ends. CDR1 is LNHNV, CDR2 YYDKDF, per germline (reference sequence). The CDR3 has 11 residues. The CDR3 nucleotides read TGTGCCACCAGCGGCCGACAGGCCATATATTTT. This encodes CATSGRQAIYF.

The chain couples TRBV12-3 or TRBV12-4 to TRBJ2-7; TRBD2 matches 7 bases. There are 14 residues in the CDR3. V lost 7 bases and J lost 4; bases outside the gene matches: 10. The CDR3 nucleotides read TGTGCCAGCACCGAGCGGGGACGCCTATACGAGCAGTACTTC. Its protein is CASTERGRLYEQYF.

This clonotype has a handful of counts. This chain joins TRBV15 and TRBJ2-7; TRBD2 is a possible D gene (5 bases). The CDR3 contains 13 residues. Germline V lookup: CDR1 LNHNV, CDR2 YYDKDF (reference sequence). V was shortened by 3 bases and J by 6 bases, with 12 bases between the two germline ends. The CDR3 DNA reads TGTGCCACCAGCAGCCAACAAGGGAGCGAGCAGTACTTC. It codes for CATSSQQGSEQYF.

This chain connects TRBV15 to TRBJ1-5; D gene ambiguous. The CDR3 is made up of 15 amino acids. Germline CDR1 is LNHNV and CDR2 is YYDKDF (reference sequence). V lost 3 bases and J 4 bases, leaving 13 bases between the germline ends. The CDR3: CATSSSPPANQPQHF. The CDR3 nucleotides read TGTGCCACCAGCAGTTCTCCGCCTGCTAATCAGCCCCAGCATTTT.

V and J are TRBV3-1 and TRBJ2-7, with D perhaps given as TRBD1 or TRBD2 (5 bases each). CDR1 and CDR2 from the germline V gene are LGHDT and YNNKEL (reference sequence). The CDR3 extends over 16 amino acids. V was clipped by 1 base and J by 0 bases, with 13 bases between them. In nucleotides, the CDR3 is TGTGCCAGCAGCCAAGTTTCGGGGCCCCTCTCCTACGAGCAGTACTTC. Translation: CASSQVSGPLSYEQYF.

This clonotype was observed a few times. The V call is TRBV6-5, the J call TRBJ2-3; 9 bases are shared with TRBD2. CDR3 length: 16 residues. Looked up from germline, CDR1 is MNHEY and CDR2 is SVGAGI. J gave up 2 bases and V 6 bases, and 9 bases lay outside the gene matches. The CDR3 bases are TGTGCCAGCAGAGACTCGCGGGGGGGAAACACAGATACGCAGTATTTT. It encodes CASRDSRGGNTDTQYF.

This chain joins TRBV7-2 and TRBJ2-7; D is uncertain. CDR3 length: 13 residues. CDR1 is SGHTA, CDR2 FQGNSA, per germline. The V gene lost 6 bases and the J gene lost 0 bases, with 9 bases spanning the gap. This CDR3 reads CASRGTDSYEQYF. The DNA of the CDR3 is TGTGCCAGCAGGGGTACAGACTCCTACGAGCAGTACTTC.